The 3 T cell receptor beta chains reported below all come from one sample, sequenced in a study of PD-L1 blockade in urothelial cancer. Time point of the sample: pretreatment peripheral blood. Data came from immunoSEQ multiplex PCR; TCRdb stores just in-frame clones and leaves some out. The table includes approximately 100,000 clones, around 89% detected once. The sample here was PBMCs, taken around atezolizumab (anti-PD-L1) treatment. These receptors all come from a woman of 80 years or more with urothelial cancer.

The V call is TRBV27, the J call TRBJ2-3, with a tentative D call TRBD2 (6 bases). Germline assignment: CDR1 MNHEY and CDR2 SMNVEV (reference sequence). V lost 1 base and J 2 bases, leaving 13 bases between the germline ends. The CDR3 extends over 16 amino acids. CDR3 sequence reads: CASSLWGRRVTDTQYF. As DNA, the CDR3 is TGTGCCAGCAGTTTATGGGGGAGGAGGGTCACAGATACGCAGTATTTT.

J is TRBJ1-1 and V is TRBV6-1, with D possibly TRBD1 on 6 matching bases. Germline V gene data show CDR1 as MNHNS and CDR2 as SASEGT. Between the trimmed V and J ends, which lost 6 bases and 1 base, there was a span of 12 bases. CDR3 size: 14 residues. The CDR3 loop reads CASSPGTTNTEAFF. Written as DNA, the CDR3 is TGTGCCAGCAGCCCCGGGACAACGAACACTGAAGCTTTCTTT.

CDR3 bases: TGTGCCAGCAGCCCACAGGGGCTGGATAATGAAAAACTGTTTTTT. It yields the protein CASSPQGLDNEKLFF. This chain uses TRBV6-1 with TRBJ1-4, with TRBD1 matching 7 bases. Germline V CDR1 and CDR2: MNHNS, SASEGT. The ends lost 6 bases at V and 4 bases at J; junction bases unmatched: 8. The length of the CDR3 is 15 residues.